Reported below is one T cell receptor (beta chain). This sample was included in a study of blood T cell repertoires in COVID-19. Study summary: Samples taken during acute and convalescent COVID-19 were collected in the United States, Italy and Spain. T cells, B-cell-depleted T cells, or PBMCs provided the cDNA or gDNA that served as material.

Looked up from germline, CDR1 is SEHNR and CDR2 is FQNEAQ (reference sequence). The CDR3 runs 15 residues. V lost 6 bases to trimming and J lost 4 bases; unmatched junction nucleotides: 11. In the authors' workflow: The assay estimated nucleated cells by amplifying reference gene primers. TCRdb's table, derived via immunoSEQ multiplex PCR, lists solely in-frame clones and lacks some. V and J calls and clone size are given by that table; D and trimming were obtained from the DNA. The sample has 350,000 to 450,000 clones, around 92% seen once. The sample taken for sequencing was peripheral blood. This sequence was found in a man aged 40-50 years with acute or convalescent COVID-19. The chain joins TRBV7-9 to TRBJ2-7; TRBD1 agrees at 8 bases. The CDR3 nucleotides read TGTGCCAGCAGTTTCGGGGACAGGAAGGAATACGAGCAGTACTTC. It is translated as CASSFGDRKEYEQYF.